Included here is one T cell receptor beta chain sequence, with context. The PCR had 60 Vbeta and 13 Jbeta primers. Data came from immunoSEQ multiplex PCR; TCRdb stores just in-frame clones and leaves some out. The sample includes 100,000 to 150,000 clones, more than 75% of them seen just once. The CDR3 spans 12 residues. In germline, CDR1 is MNHEY, CDR2 SVGAGI. V was clipped by 8 bases and J by 0 bases, with 6 bases between them. This record comes from a study of cytomegalovirus exposure and HLA in healthy donors. The source of this sequence is a man aged 40-50 years in good health and CMV-seronegative. The sequencing input was PBMCs. This chain joins TRBV6-5 and TRBJ2-3; a weak D match, TRBD2 (6 bases). Here the CDR3 reads CASGGSTDTQYF. In DNA form, the CDR3 reads TGTGCCAGCGGGGGGAGCACAGATACGCAGTATTTT.